The text below deals with one T cell receptor (beta chain). The germline V and J ends were trimmed by 2 bases and 2 bases, with 9 bases remaining between them. This CDR3 is built from 15 residues. Germline V lookup: CDR1 MNHEY, CDR2 SMNVEV (reference sequence). The sample comes from a study of blood T cell repertoires in COVID-19. As for the study in general: T cells, B-cell-depleted T cells, or PBMCs provided the cDNA or gDNA that served as material.

Under the authors' procedure: Quantification of nucleated cells was approximated via reference gene primer amplification. The protocol was immunoSEQ multiplex PCR, while the TCRdb copy is restricted to in-frame clones and leaves out a portion. V, J and clone size were drawn from that table, and D and trimming were deduced from the DNA. The sample includes approximately 230,000 clones, about 91% of them seen just once. This clonotype was sampled from a woman aged 30 to 39 with COVID-19, enrolled during active disease. The chain employs TRBV27 and TRBJ1-4, with a possible D match to TRBD1 (5 bases). Sequenced input: peripheral blood. The CDR3 DNA follows: TGTGCCAGCAGTTTAAAGGGGTCCACTAATGAAAAACTGTTTTTT. Its translation: CASSLKGSTNEKLFF.